A selection of T cell receptor beta chains follows, all from one sample in a study of radiation and T cells in renal cell carcinoma. Profiled with immunoSEQ multiplex PCR; TCRdb holds only in-frame clones, not every one. The sample contains 100,000 or so clones, about 88% of which appear only once. The source material was blood, sampled from a patient whose treatment included radiotherapy and nephrectomy. These receptors were taken from a man aged 50 to 60 with renal cell carcinoma. CDR3s include the opening cysteine and the closing phenylalanine or tryptophan. The order of the fields is D gene, J gene, V gene, clone size, CDR3 DNA, CDR3 protein. The D gene is left open where the match is weak. Rows may omit the clone size; those that give it use once, few, many or a size class.

- TRBJ1-4 TRBV2 - TGTGCCAGCAGTACGGGACTGAGGAATGAAAAACTGTTTTTT CASSTGLRNEKLFF
- TRBJ2-5 TRBV28 once TGTGCCAGCAACCCTGACACGGCCCAAGAGACCCAGTACTTC CASNPDTAQETQYF
- TRBJ2-7 TRBV29-1 - TGCAGCGCAATGAAAGGCTACGAGCAGTACTTC CSAMKGYEQYF
- TRBJ1-4 TRBV19 - TGTGCCAGTAGTATAGATCTTCGGCAGGGCGAAAAACTGTTTTTT CASSIDLRQGEKLFF
TRBD2 TRBJ2-5 TRBV10-3 - TGTGCCATCAGTAGGCCCGGCGGGGGGGATAAAGAGACCCAGTACTTC CAISRPGGGDKETQYF
TRBD2 TRBJ2-1 TRBV5-1 - TGCGCCAGCAGCTCGGGGGGGTACAATGAGCAGTTCTTC CASSSGGYNEQFF
TRBD1 TRBJ2-3 TRBV7-8 - TGTGCCAGCAGCGCGTGGGGGACAGGGGGCATAGATACGCAGTATTTT CASSAWGTGGIDTQYF
- TRBJ2-2 TRBV6-1 - TGTGCCCACCGGGGGAGTCTGGGTTCCGGGGAGCTGTTTTTT CAHRGSLGSGELFF
- TRBJ2-3 TRBV7-9 - TGTGCCAGCAGCTACCAGCCTAATACGCAGTATTTT CASSYQPNTQYF
- TRBJ2-7 TRBV15 once TGTGCCACCAGCGGCGTCTACGAGCAGTACTTC CATSGVYEQYF
- TRBJ1-3 TRBV27 - TGTGCCAGCAGTCCAAGGTACAGGAACTCTGGAAACACCATATATTTT CASSPRYRNSGNTIYF
TRBD1 TRBJ2-7 TRBV6-1 - TGTGCCAGCAGTGTAACCGGGGACAGGAGCTACGAGCAGTACTTC CASSVTGDRSYEQYF
TRBD1 TRBJ1-5 TRBV10-1 few TGCGCCAGCAGTGATAAGCCGGGACAGGGGATGTATCAGCCCCAGCATTTT CASSDKPGQGMYQPQHF
- TRBJ2-5 TRBV5-1 - TGCGCCAGCAGCGCCGCCCATAACAGGGCCGAGACCCAGTACTTC CASSAAHNRAETQYF
- TRBJ2-5 TRBV9 - TGTGCCAGCAGCGTAGGGGTACTGATTTGGGAGACCCAGTACTTC CASSVGVLIWETQYF
TRBD1 TRBJ1-1 TRBV5-1 - TGCGCCAGCAGCTCCGGACAGGGAGGTGGCACTGAAGCTTTCTTT CASSSGQGGGTEAFF
TRBD1 TRBJ1-1 TRBV6-5 - TGTGCCAGCAGTTACTCCAGGGGGCAAGGTGAAGCTTTCTTT CASSYSRGQGEAFF
TRBD2 TRBJ2-2 TRBV4-2 - TGTGCCAGTACCCGAACTACAGCGGGAGAGACCGGGGAGCTGTTTTTT CASTRTTAGETGELFF
- TRBJ1-1 TRBV7-3 - TGTGCCAGCAGCCCGGGGCAGGGGAACACTGAAGCTTTCTTT CASSPGQGNTEAFF
- TRBJ2-2 TRBV5-4 - TGTGCCACTCTCCCGGGACCGAACACCGGGGAGCTGTTTTTT CATLPGPNTGELFF
TRBD2 TRBJ2-5 TRBV29-1 - TGCAGCGCCCTTAGCGGGGAAGAGACCCAGTACTTC CSALSGEETQYF
- TRBJ2-7 TRBV6-5 once TGTGCCAGCAGTTACTCGAACGCGTATTCCTACGAGCAGTACTTC CASSYSNAYSYEQYF
- TRBJ2-3 TRBV30 - TGTGCCTACGGACCCAGCGCCCGGGCAGATACGCAGTATTTT CAYGPSARADTQYF
- TRBJ2-3 TRBV29-1 - - CSVGQGAPYF
- TRBJ2-2 TRBV18 - TGTGCCAGCTCACCACCGATCAGGCCGAACACCGGGGAGCTGTTTTTT CASSPPIRPNTGELFF
TRBD2 TRBJ2-7 TRBV9 - TGTGCCAGCAGCGTTACTAGCGGCATCTACGAGCAGTACTTC CASSVTSGIYEQYF
- TRBJ1-1 TRBV2 - TGTGCCAGCAGTTCTACCACAGAGAACACTGAAGCTTTCTTT CASSSTTENTEAFF
TRBD2 TRBJ2-5 TRBV5-1 - TGCGCCAGCAGCCAACCGGGGGGGGCCAGGCCCATAGAGACCCAGTACTTC CASSQPGGARPIETQYF
- TRBJ2-1 TRBV5-1 - TGCGCCAGCAGTGGTCGCGGGACTGATATCGCCTACAATGAGCAGTTCTTC CASSGRGTDIAYNEQFF
- TRBJ2-3 TRBV7-2 - TGTGCCAGCAGCTTAGTGGCAGATACGCAGTATTTT CASSLVADTQYF
- TRBJ2-7 TRBV6-5 - TGTGCCAGCAGTTACTCAGGACTGGACAGCGACGAGCAGTACTTC CASSYSGLDSDEQYF
- TRBJ2-7 TRBV7-6 - TGTGCCAGCAGCTTAGAGGGGGGAGGGCCAGGGACTCGGGAGCAGTACTTC CASSLEGGGPGTREQYF
- TRBJ2-2 TRBV27 - TGTGCCAGCAGTCCATACTCGCGAGGGTCTACCACCGGGGAGCTGTTTTTT CASSPYSRGSTTGELFF
- TRBJ1-5 TRBV15 - TGTGCCACCAGCAGGACACCTAAGGGGCCCCAGCATTTT CATSRTPKGPQHF
- TRBJ1-3 TRBV9 - TGTGCCAGCAGCCCGACTATCCGGGACATCGGACTAGGACATATGGCAAACACCATATATTTT CASSPTIRDIGLGHMANTIYF
- TRBJ1-2 TRBV9 - TGTGCCAGCAGCGTAGCGGGCGGCAGGGAGGGCGGCTACACCTTC CASSVAGGREGGYTF
- TRBJ2-5 TRBV7-9 - TGTGCCAGCAGCTTCGGGGGTTGGGCTACCCAGTACTTC CASSFGGWATQYF
- TRBJ2-1 TRBV7-9 - TGTGCCAGCAGCTTTATTGCGGGCGAGCAGTTCTTC CASSFIAGEQFF
TRBD1 TRBJ1-1 TRBV7-8 - TGTGCCAGCAGCGGGGACAGGGTGAACACTGAAGCTTTCTTT CASSGDRVNTEAFF
- TRBJ1-5 TRBV7-2 once TGTGCCAGCAGCTCCAACTCGGGATATCATCAGCCCCAGCATTTT CASSSNSGYHQPQHF